This T cell receptor (beta chain) was obtained from a study of T cell responses to AZD1222 COVID-19 vaccine. Whole-study findings and limits: Repertoire sampling happened only post peak T cell response. Reportedly, nearly half the spike-specific TCRs target unmutated variant regions. The donor group comprised mostly white British people and more females; the analysis possibly underestimated clonal diversity.

This CDR3 has 13 residues. Germline lookup yields CDR1 SQVTM and CDR2 ANQGSEA. The ends lost 8 bases at V and 9 bases at J; junction bases unmatched: 13. Produced via immunoSEQ multiplex PCR; TCRdb's table is partial and in-frame only. The table has around 120,000 clones, roughly nine tenths seen once. This clone showed up just a few times. Its target is not known. The chain couples TRBV29-1 to TRBJ1-5; TRBD1 aligns across 7 bases. The sequencing here drew on peripheral blood, taken 28 days after the second AZD1222 dose. The sequence was collected from an adult who received the AZD1222 COVID-19 vaccine. The CDR3, as DNA: TGCAGCACCAGTACAGGGGAGGGATCGCCCCAGCATTTT. Its protein product is CSTSTGEGSPQHF.